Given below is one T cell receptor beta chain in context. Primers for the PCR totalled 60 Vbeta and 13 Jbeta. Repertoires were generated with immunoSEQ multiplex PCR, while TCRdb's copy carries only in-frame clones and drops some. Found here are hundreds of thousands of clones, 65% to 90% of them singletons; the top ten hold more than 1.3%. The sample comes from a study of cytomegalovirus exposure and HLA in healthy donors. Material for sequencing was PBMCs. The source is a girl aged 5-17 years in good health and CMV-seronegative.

This CDR3 is CASSFRQNTGNTIYF. Here the CDR3 DNA reads TGTGCCAGCAGCTTTCGTCAGAATACTGGAAACACCATATATTTT. The rearrangement uses TRBV11-2 and TRBJ1-3; D is undetermined. The CDR3 length is 15 residues. Between the trimmed V and J ends, which lost 3 bases and 2 bases, there was a span of 11 bases. Per germline, CDR1 SGHAT and CDR2 FQNNGV.